This TCR beta chain appears in the sequencing data of a study of blood T cell repertoires in COVID-19. This clone was detected a few times. This table comes from immunoSEQ multiplex PCR, and its TCRdb copy is limited to in-frame clones, with some not included. The table has 60,000 to 70,000 clones, approximately 79% seen once. This CDR3 comprises 13 residues. Germline assignment: CDR1 SGHVS and CDR2 FQNEAQ. V gave up 5 bases and J gave up 3 bases; unmatched junction bases: 2. The rearrangement uses TRBV7-8 and TRBJ2-5; 8 nucleotides align to TRBD2. This TCR came from a woman in her seventies with acute or convalescent COVID-19. The specimen sequenced was peripheral blood. The CDR3 region has the DNA TGTGCCAGCAGCCTGCGGGGGGAAGAGACCCAGTACTTC. Protein product: CASSLRGEETQYF.